The 2 T cell receptor beta chains presented below share a single source sample, sequenced in a study of Graves' ophthalmopathy and Graves' hyperthyroidism. For repertoire sequencing, the TCR beta CDR3 regions were amplified from RNA transcripts. An initial RT-PCR round employing HTBI primers preceded a second-round multiplex PCR. TCRdb called the multiplex PCR reads again in MiXCR, with one record for every CDR3 protein. The sample lists over a million distinct CDR3 sequences, about 40% occurring once. Sequenced input: peripheral blood or thyroid tissue (not recorded which). These receptors were obtained from an adult man with Graves' hyperthyroidism.

This clonotype was counted ten times or more. The conserved final phenylalanine or tryptophan is absent from the CDR3, which likely points to a read error. This chain connects TRBV6-5 to TRBJ1-3; D is ambiguous. CDR1 MNHEY and CDR2 SVGAGI come from the germline V gene. Trimming took 5 bases from V and 0 from J, leaving 5 bases between them. The CDR3 runs to 13 residues. This chain's CDR3 is CASSRDSGNTIYS. The CDR3 nucleotides read TGTGCCAGCAGTCGGGACTCTGGAAACACCATATATTCT.

The chain links TRBV7-4 to TRBJ1-5, with TRBD1 matching over 8 bases. This CDR3 is built from 14 residues. Germline V gene lookup returns CDR1 SGHVT and CDR2 SQSDAQ. J was trimmed by 6 bases and V by 5 bases; bases with no gene match: 6. Here the CDR3 DNA reads TGTGCCAGCAGCCGCCAACAGGGGGTTCAGCCCCAGCATTTT. Translation gives CASSRQQGVQPQHF. The complete variable domain, with remaining parts taken from reference TRBV7-4 and TRBJ1-5, reads GAGVSQSPRYKVAKRGRDVALRCDSISGHVTLYWYRQTLGQGSEVLTYSQSDAQRDKSGRPSGRFSAERPERSVSTLKIQRTEQGDSAVYLCASSRQQGVQPQHFGDGTRLSIL.